The clone carrying this TCR beta chain showed up many times. RNA transcripts were the template, and TCR beta CDR3 regions were amplified from them. HTBI primers primed a first-round RT-PCR, and a second-round multiplex PCR followed. TCRdb ran MiXCR on the multiplex PCR reads and lists one entry per CDR3 protein. There are about 420,000 distinct CDR3 sequences in the sample; under 25% occur only once, and 2.5% to 3.5% lies in the top ten. V was clipped by 3 bases and J by 7 bases, with 10 bases between them. From germline, CDR1 is ENHRY and CDR2 SYGVKD. This CDR3 has 13 amino acids. The term stable hyperthyroidism indicated an absence of ophthalmopathy within 18 months of follow-up. Establishment of the diagnosis relied upon clinical symptoms, serum thyroxine, TRAb, thyroid ultrasound and orbital computed tomography. PBMCs were obtained from 9 to 10 ml of fresh peripheral blood. These data come from a study of Graves' ophthalmopathy and Graves' hyperthyroidism.

The rearrangement links TRBV10-3 to TRBJ1-5; D perhaps matches TRBD1 (5 bases). The source of this sequence is a woman between 18 and 29 years old with stable Graves' hyperthyroidism. The specimen was peripheral blood. This CDR3 reads CAISDKGSQPQHF. The CDR3 nucleotides are TGTGCCATCAGTGATAAGGGGTCCCAGCCCCAGCATTTT.